Sequencing of this TCR beta chain was carried out in a study of blood T cell repertoires in COVID-19. About the study: Collection of acute and convalescent COVID-19 samples took place in the United States, Italy and Spain. T cells, B-cell-depleted T cells, or PBMCs provided the cDNA or gDNA that served as material.

Profiled with immunoSEQ multiplex PCR; TCRdb holds only in-frame clones, not every one. The table includes 150,000 to 190,000 clones, about 85% detected once. This CDR3 spans 14 amino acids. V dropped 1 base and J dropped 9 bases, with 13 bases sitting between them. The germline gives CDR1 SGHTA, CDR2 FQGNSA. V gene TRBV7-2 combines with J gene TRBJ2-1, with D possibly TRBD2 on 6 matching bases. The clonotype was recovered from a woman aged 60-70 years with COVID-19, enrolled during active disease. Sequenced material: peripheral blood. This chain's CDR3 is CASSLVWGVPEQFF. The DNA for the CDR3 is TGTGCCAGCAGCTTAGTTTGGGGGGTCCCTGAGCAGTTCTTC.